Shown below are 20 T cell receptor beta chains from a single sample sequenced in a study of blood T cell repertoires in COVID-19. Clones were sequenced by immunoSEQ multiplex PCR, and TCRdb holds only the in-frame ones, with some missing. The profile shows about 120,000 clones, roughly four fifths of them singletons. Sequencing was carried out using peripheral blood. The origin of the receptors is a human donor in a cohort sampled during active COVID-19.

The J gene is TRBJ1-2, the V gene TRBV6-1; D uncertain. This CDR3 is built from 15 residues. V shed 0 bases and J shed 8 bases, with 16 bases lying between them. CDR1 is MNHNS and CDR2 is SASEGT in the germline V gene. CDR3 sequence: CASSEAGNPARGYTF. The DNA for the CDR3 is TGTGCCAGCAGTGAAGCGGGCAACCCGGCCCGAGGCTACACCTTC.

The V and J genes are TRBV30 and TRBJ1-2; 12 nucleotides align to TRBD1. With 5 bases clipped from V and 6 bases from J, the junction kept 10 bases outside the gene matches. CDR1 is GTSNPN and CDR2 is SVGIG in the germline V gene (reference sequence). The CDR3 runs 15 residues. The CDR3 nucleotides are TGTGCCTGGTCCCTGGGCGGGACAGGGGGCGATGGCTACACCTTC. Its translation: CAWSLGGTGGDGYTF.

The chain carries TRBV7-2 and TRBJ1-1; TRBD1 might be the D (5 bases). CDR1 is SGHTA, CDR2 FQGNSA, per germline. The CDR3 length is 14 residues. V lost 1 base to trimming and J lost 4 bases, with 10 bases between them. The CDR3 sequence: CASSLGGGVTEAFF. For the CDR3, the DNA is TGTGCCAGCAGCTTAGGTGGGGGGGTCACTGAAGCTTTCTTT.

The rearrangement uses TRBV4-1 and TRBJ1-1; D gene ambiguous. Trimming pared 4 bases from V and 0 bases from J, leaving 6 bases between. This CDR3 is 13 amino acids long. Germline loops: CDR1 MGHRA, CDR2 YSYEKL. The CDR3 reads CASSPSMNTEAFF. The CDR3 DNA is TGCGCCAGCAGCCCATCCATGAACACTGAAGCTTTCTTT.

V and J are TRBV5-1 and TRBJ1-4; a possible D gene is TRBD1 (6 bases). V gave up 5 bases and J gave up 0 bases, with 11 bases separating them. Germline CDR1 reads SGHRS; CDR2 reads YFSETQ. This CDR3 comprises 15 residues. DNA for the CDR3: TGCGCCAGCAGACTCAGGACAGCAACTAATGAAAAACTGTTTTTT. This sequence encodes CASRLRTATNEKLFF.

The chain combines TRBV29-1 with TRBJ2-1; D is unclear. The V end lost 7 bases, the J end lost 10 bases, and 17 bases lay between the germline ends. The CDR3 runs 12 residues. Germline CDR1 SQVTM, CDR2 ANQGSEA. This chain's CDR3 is CSAALLGSEQFF. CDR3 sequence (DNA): TGCAGCGCCGCCCTGCTAGGATCGGAGCAGTTCTTC.

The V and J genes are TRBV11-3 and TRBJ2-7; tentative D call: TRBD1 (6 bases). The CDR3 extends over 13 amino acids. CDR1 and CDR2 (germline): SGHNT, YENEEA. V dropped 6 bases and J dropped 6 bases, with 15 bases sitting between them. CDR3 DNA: TGTGCCAGCAGATCCGTTAGGGGGACCGAGCAGTACTTC. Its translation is CASRSVRGTEQYF.

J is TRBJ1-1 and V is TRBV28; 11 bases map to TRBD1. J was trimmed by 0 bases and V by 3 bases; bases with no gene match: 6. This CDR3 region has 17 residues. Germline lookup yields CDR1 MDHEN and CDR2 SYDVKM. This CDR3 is CASSLEPGQGVNTEAFF. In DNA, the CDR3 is TGTGCCAGCAGTTTGGAGCCGGGACAGGGGGTGAACACTGAAGCTTTCTTT.

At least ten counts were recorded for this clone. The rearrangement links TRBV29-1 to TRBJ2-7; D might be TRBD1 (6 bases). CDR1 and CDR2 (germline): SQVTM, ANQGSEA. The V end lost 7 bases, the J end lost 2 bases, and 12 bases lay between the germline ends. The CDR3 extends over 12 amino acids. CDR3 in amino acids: CSAWTETYEQYF. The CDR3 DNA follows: TGCAGCGCCTGGACAGAGACCTACGAGCAGTACTTC.

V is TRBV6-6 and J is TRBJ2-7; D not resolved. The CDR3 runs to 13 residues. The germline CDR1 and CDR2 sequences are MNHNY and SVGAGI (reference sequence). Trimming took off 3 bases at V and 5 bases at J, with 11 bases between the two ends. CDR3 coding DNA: TGTGCCAGCAGTTATCTGAACCAGGACGAGCAGTACTTC. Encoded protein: CASSYLNQDEQYF.

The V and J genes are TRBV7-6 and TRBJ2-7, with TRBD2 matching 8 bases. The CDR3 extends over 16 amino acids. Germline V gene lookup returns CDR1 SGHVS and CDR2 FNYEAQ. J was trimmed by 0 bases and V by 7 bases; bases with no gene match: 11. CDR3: CASKTGPGTSSYEQYF. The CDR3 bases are TGTGCCAGCAAAACAGGACCCGGGACTAGCTCCTACGAGCAGTACTTC. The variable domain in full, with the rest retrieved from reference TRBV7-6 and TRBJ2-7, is GAGVSQSPRYKVTKRGQDVALRCDPISGHVSLYWYRQALGQGPEFLTYFNYEAQQDKSGLPNDRFSAERPEGSISTLTIQRTEQRDSAMYRCASKTGPGTSSYEQYFGPGTRLTVT.

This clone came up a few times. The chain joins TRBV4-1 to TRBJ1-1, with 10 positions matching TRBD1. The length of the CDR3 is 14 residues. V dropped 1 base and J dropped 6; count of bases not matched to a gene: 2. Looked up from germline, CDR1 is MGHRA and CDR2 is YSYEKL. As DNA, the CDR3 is TGCGCCAGCAGCCAAGGGACAGGGGGGCCTGAAGCTTTCTTT. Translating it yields CASSQGTGGPEAFF.

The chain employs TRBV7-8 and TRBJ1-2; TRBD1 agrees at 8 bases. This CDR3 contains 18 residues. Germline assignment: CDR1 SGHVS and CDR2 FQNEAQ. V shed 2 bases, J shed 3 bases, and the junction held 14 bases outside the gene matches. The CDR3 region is CASSLYQGAGPLDYGYTF. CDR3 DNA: TGTGCCAGCAGCTTATACCAGGGGGCTGGCCCCCTAGACTATGGCTACACCTTC.

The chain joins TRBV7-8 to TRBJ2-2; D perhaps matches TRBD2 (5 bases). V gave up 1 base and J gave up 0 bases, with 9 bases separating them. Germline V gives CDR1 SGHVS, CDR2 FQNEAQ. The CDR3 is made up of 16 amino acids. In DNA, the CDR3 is TGTGCCAGCAGCTTAGTAAGCGGTTCGAACACCGGGGAGCTGTTTTTT. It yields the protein CASSLVSGSNTGELFF.

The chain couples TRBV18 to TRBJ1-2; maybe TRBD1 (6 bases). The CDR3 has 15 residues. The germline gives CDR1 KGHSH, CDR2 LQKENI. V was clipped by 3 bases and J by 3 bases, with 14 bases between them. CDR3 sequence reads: CASSPNRDTHYGYTF. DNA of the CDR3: TGTGCCAGCTCACCCAATAGGGACACCCACTATGGCTACACCTTC.

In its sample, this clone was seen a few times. The CDR3 protein is CAWSAGGFNQPQHF. The CDR3 nucleotides read TGTGCCTGGAGTGCAGGGGGTTTCAATCAGCCCCAGCATTTT. V is TRBV30 and J is TRBJ1-5; 7 positions agree with TRBD1. The germline V gene has CDR1 GTSNPN and CDR2 SVGIG (reference sequence). The V and J ends lost 1 base and 3 bases, in that order; junction bases with no gene match: 3. The CDR3 sequence is 14 residues long.

The CDR3 DNA reads TGCGCCAGCAGCCGTCTAGCGGGAACCTACGAGCAGTACTTC. Translated, it gives CASSRLAGTYEQYF. The chain is built from TRBV4-1 and TRBJ2-7; 9 nucleotides match TRBD2. Trimming took 4 bases from V and 2 from J; bases not matched to a gene: 3. The CDR3 consists of 14 residues. Per the germline V gene, CDR1 is MGHRA and CDR2 is YSYEKL.

CDR3 sequence: CASSPRDRDTEAFF. Written as DNA, the CDR3 is TGTGCCAGCAGCCCCCGGGACAGGGACACTGAAGCTTTCTTT. The rearrangement links TRBV7-6 to TRBJ1-1, with 9 bases aligning to TRBD1. Trimming cost V 5 bases and J 3 bases; bases outside gene matches: 4. The CDR3 spans 14 residues. The germline V gene encodes CDR1 SGHVS and CDR2 FNYEAQ.

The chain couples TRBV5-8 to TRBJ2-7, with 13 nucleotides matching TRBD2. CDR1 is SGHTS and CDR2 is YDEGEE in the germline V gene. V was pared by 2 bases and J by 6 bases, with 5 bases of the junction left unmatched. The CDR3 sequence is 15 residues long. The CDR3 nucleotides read TGTGCCAGCAGCTTACCGGGACTAGCGGGAAGCGAGCAGTACTTC. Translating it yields CASSLPGLAGSEQYF.

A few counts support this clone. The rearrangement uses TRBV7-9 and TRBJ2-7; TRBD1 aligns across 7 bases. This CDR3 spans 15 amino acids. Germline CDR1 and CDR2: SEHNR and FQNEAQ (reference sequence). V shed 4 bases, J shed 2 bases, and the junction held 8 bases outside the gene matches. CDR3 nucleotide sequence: TGTGCCAGCAGCTCCGTACCCGGGACAGCCTACGAGCAGTACTTC. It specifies CASSSVPGTAYEQYF.